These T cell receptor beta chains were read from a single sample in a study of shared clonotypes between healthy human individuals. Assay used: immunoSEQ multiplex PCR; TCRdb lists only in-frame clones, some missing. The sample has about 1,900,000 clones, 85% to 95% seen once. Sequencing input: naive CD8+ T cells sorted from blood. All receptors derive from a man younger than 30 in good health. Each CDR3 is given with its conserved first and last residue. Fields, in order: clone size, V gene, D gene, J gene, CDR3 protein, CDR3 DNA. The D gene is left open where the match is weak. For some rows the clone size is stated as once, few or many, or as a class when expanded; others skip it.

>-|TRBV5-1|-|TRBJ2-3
CASSLGAHRGTDTQYF
TGCGCCAGCAGCTTGGGTGCTCACCGGGGCACAGATACGCAGTATTTT
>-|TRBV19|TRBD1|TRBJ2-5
CASSPGTGDGETQYF
TGTGCCAGTAGTCCCGGGACAGGGGATGGAGAGACCCAGTACTTC
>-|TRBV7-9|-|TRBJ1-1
CASSLDLGGRTEAFF
TGTGCCAGCAGCTTAGACTTAGGGGGGAGGACTGAAGCTTTCTTT
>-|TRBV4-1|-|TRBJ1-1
CASSQLRNTEAFF
TGCGCCAGCAGCCAATTGAGAAACACTGAAGCTTTCTTT
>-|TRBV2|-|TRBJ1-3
CASSVWVAPGNTIYF
TGTGCCAGCAGTGTTTGGGTCGCTCCTGGAAACACCATATATTTT
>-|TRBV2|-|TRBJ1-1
CASSVTGPYTEAFF
TGTGCCAGCAGTGTTACCGGGCCCTACACTGAAGCTTTCTTT
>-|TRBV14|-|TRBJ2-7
CASSPGGYEQYF
TGTGCCAGCAGCCCGGGCGGCTACGAGCAGTACTTC
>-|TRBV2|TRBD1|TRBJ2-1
CAVRQGIYNEQFF
TGTGCCGTGAGACAGGGAATCTACAATGAGCAGTTCTTC
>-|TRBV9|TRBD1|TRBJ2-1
CASSVGTGGNNEQFF
TGTGCCAGCAGCGTTGGGACAGGGGGGAACAATGAGCAGTTCTTC
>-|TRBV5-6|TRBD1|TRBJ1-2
CASSGEDRTYGYTF
TGTGCCAGCAGCGGGGAGGACAGGACCTATGGCTACACCTTC
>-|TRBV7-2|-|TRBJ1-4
CASSLWPVDVPNEKLFF
TGTGCCAGCAGCTTATGGCCGGTCGACGTACCTAATGAAAAACTGTTTTTT
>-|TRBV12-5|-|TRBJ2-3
CASGLAAWGAGDTQYF
TGTGCTAGTGGTTTGGCTGCCTGGGGGGCTGGAGATACGCAGTATTTT
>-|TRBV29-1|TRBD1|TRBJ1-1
CSGDRGLNTEAFF
TGCAGCGGGGACAGGGGGTTGAACACTGAAGCTTTCTTT
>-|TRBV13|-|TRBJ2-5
CASSLVGDIQETQYF
TGTGCCAGCAGCTTAGTAGGCGACATACAAGAGACCCAGTACTTC
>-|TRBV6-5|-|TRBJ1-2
CASSYRDQAGYTF
TGTGCCAGCAGTTACAGGGATCAGGCTGGCTACACCTTC
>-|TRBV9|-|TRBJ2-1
CASSVDVAENEQFF
TGTGCCAGCAGCGTAGATGTAGCGGAAAATGAGCAGTTCTTC
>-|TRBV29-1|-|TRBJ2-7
CSARLDYEQYF
TGCAGCGCCCGACTTGACTACGAGCAGTACTTC
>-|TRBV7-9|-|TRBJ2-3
CASSKPYGTDTQYF
TGTGCCAGCAGCAAACCGTATGGCACAGATACGCAGTATTTT
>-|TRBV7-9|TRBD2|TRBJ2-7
CASSYSGTSYEQYF
TGTGCCAGCAGTTACAGCGGGACCTCCTACGAGCAGTACTTC
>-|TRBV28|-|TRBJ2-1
CASSLIAPSPREQFF
TGTGCCAGCAGTTTAATTGCCCCCTCACCTCGGGAGCAGTTCTTC
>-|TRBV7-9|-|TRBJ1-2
CASSLRGRIEGYTF
TGTGCCAGCAGCTTGAGGGGACGGATCGAGGGCTACACCTTC
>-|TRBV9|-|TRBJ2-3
CASSARPHWDVDTQYF
TGTGCCAGCAGCGCCCGTCCTCACTGGGATGTAGATACGCAGTATTTT
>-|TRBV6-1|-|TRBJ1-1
CASSVRVAEAFF
TGTGCCAGCAGTGTAAGGGTGGCTGAAGCTTTCTTT
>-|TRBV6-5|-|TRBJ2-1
CASSYSGGREQFF
TGTGCCAGCAGTTACTCGGGGGGGCGGGAGCAGTTCTTC
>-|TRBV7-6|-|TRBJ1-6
CASSPTVEGEGSPLHF
TGTGCCAGCAGCCCGACGGTGGAGGGTGAGGGGTCACCCCTCCACTTT
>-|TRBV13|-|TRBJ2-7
CASSLEREPYEQYF
TGTGCCAGCAGCTTAGAAAGGGAACCCTACGAGCAGTACTTC
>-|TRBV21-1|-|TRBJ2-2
CASRGRNTGELFF
TGTGCCAGCAGGGGGCGGAACACCGGGGAGCTGTTTTTT
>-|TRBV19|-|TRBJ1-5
CASISSDDSNQPQHF
TGTGCCAGTATCTCCAGCGACGATAGCAATCAGCCCCAGCATTTT
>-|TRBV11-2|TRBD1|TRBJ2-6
CASSPGTGGANVLTF
TGTGCCAGCAGCCCTGGGACAGGGGGGGCCAACGTCCTGACTTTC
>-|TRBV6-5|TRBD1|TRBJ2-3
CASSYSTGVFTDTQYF
TGTGCCAGCAGTTACTCTACAGGGGTGTTCACAGATACGCAGTATTTT
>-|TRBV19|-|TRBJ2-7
CASSIASTVGTWYEQYF
TGTGCCAGTAGTATAGCGTCGACGGTCGGGACGTGGTACGAGCAGTACTTC
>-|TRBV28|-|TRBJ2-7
CASSLSRGPGEQYF
TGTGCCAGCAGTTTATCCCGAGGGCCGGGGGAGCAGTACTTC
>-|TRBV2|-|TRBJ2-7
CASERGGRTLTYEQYF
TGTGCCAGCGAGCGAGGGGGGAGGACGTTAACCTACGAGCAGTACTTC
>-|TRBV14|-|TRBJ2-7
CASSHPWEGKSYEQYF
TGTGCCAGCAGCCACCCCTGGGAAGGGAAGAGTTACGAGCAGTACTTC
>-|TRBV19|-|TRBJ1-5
CATEGLWGNQPQHF
TGTGCCACCGAAGGCCTTTGGGGGAATCAGCCCCAGCATTTT
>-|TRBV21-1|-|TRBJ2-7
CASSKTRAVRDSNEQYF
TGTGCCAGCAGCAAAACACGGGCCGTCCGGGACAGCAACGAGCAGTACTTC
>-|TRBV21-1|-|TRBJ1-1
CASSKGQSMNTEAFF
TGTGCCAGCAGCAAAGGACAGTCCATGAACACTGAAGCTTTCTTT
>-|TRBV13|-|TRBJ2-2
CASSTVSNTGELFF
TGTGCCAGCAGCACCGTCTCGAACACCGGGGAGCTGTTTTTT
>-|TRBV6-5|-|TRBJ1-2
CASSWGTGFYYTF
TGTGCCAGCAGTTGGGGAACAGGATTTTACTACACCTTC
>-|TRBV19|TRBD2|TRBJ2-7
CASSPSGTYNSYEQYF
TGTGCCAGTAGTCCTAGCGGGACCTATAACTCCTACGAGCAGTACTTC
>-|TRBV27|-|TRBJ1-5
CASSLVGTHQPQHF
TGTGCCAGCAGTTTAGTAGGGACCCATCAGCCCCAGCATTTT
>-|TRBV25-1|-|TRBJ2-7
CASRSRESYEQYF
TGTGCCAGCAGGAGCCGAGAGTCCTACGAGCAGTACTTC
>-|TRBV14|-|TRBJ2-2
CASSLGGVLDGELFF
TGTGCCAGCAGCCTAGGGGGGGTTCTGGACGGGGAGCTGTTTTTT
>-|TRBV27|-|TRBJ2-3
CASSQHRDTQYF
TGTGCCAGCAGTCAACACAGAGATACGCAGTATTTT
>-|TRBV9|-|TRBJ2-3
CASSVSHTDTQYF
TGTGCCAGCAGCGTTAGCCACACAGATACGCAGTATTTT
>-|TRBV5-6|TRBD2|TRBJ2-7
CASSPRGGVEQYF
TGTGCCAGCAGCCCCCGGGGGGGGGTCGAGCAGTACTTC
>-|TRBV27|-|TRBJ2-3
CASSPSRGELTDTQYF
TGTGCCAGCAGTCCCTCTCGAGGGGAACTCACAGATACGCAGTATTTT
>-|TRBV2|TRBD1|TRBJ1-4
CASSTPGQGSTNEKLFF
TGTGCCAGCAGTACTCCGGGACAGGGGTCAACTAATGAAAAACTGTTTTTT
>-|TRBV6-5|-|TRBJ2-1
CASSLDRGNEQFF
TGTGCCAGCAGCCTAGATAGAGGCAATGAGCAGTTCTTC
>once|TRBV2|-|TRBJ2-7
CASSELMAAGASYEQYF
TGTGCCAGCAGTGAACTGATGGCGGCAGGGGCATCCTACGAGCAGTACTTC
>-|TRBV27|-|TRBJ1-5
CASSQDGSNQPQHF
TGTGCCAGCAGCCAGGACGGTAGCAATCAGCCCCAGCATTTT
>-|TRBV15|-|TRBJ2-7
CATTPQAGTPATEQYF
TGTGCCACCACTCCGCAGGCGGGCACCCCTGCTACTGAGCAGTACTTC
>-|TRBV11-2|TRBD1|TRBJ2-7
CASSPALQGGYEQYF
TGTGCCAGCAGCCCCGCTTTACAGGGGGGCTACGAGCAGTACTTC
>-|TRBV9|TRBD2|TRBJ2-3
CASSVGESGGADTQYF
TGTGCCAGCAGCGTAGGGGAGAGCGGGGGGGCAGATACGCAGTATTTT
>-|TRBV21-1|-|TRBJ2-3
CATPETQYF
TGTGCCACCCCAGAAACGCAGTATTTT
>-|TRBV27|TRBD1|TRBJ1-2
CASRPSGTGEDTF
TGTGCCAGCAGGCCATCCGGGACAGGGGAAGACACCTTC
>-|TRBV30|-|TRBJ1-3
CAWSETYSGNTIYF
TGTGCCTGGAGTGAGACGTACTCTGGAAACACCATATATTTT
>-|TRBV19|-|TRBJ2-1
CASSFGLLNEQFF
TGTGCCAGTAGTTTCGGACTGCTTAATGAGCAGTTCTTC
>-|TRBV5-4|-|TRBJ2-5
CASSLVFQETQYF
TGTGCCAGCAGCTTGGTCTTTCAAGAGACCCAGTACTTC
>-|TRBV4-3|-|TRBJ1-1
CASSPGPSVAEAFF
TGCGCCAGCAGCCCAGGTCCCTCCGTGGCTGAAGCTTTCTTT